This T cell receptor beta chain emerged from a study of CD8 T cells in Susac syndrome. A quantity of about 0.5 to 1 ug RNA underwent reverse transcription using random hexamers. It was immunoSEQ multiplex PCR that amplified TCR beta CDR3 across 54 Vbeta and 13 Jbeta. TCRdb analysed the immunoSEQ multiplex PCR reads with MiXCR anew, one entry per CDR3 protein. The sample comprises around 71,000 distinct CDR3 sequences, roughly 95% of which are singletons, and around 0.11% rests with the top ten. The V end lost 3 bases, the J end lost 5 bases, and 11 bases lay between the germline ends. The CDR3 is 14 residues long.

This TCR was recovered from a human donor with multiple sclerosis. The chain recombines TRBV12-3 or TRBV12-4 with TRBJ1-5, with TRBD1 as a possible D gene (5 bases). The sample taken for sequencing was CD4+ T cells from PBMCs. CDR3 residues: CASSFGGSDQPQHF. For the CDR3, the DNA is TGTGCCAGCAGTTTCGGGGGGTCGGATCAGCCCCAGCATTTT.